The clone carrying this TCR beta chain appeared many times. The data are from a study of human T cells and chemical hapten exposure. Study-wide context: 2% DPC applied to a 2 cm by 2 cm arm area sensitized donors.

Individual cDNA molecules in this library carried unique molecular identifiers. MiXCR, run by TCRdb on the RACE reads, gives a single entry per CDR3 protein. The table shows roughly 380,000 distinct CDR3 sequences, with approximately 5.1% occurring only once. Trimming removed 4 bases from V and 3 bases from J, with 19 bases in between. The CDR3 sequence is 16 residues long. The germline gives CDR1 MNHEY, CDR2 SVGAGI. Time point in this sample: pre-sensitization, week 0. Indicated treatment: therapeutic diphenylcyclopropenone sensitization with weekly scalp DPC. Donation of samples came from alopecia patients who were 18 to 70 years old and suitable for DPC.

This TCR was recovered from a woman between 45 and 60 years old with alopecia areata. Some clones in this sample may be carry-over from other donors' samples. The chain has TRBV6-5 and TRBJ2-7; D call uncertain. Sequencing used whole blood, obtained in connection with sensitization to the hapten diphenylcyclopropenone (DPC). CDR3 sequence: CASSFTRLSWGYEQYF. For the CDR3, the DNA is TGTGCCAGCAGTTTTACTCGGTTGAGTTGGGGCTACGAGCAGTACTTC.